This T cell receptor beta chain comes out of a study of T cells in Graves' hyperthyroidism and ophthalmopathy. Whole-study context: Pretreatment peripheral blood was obtained at initial diagnosis.

Broader study findings: Most expanded thyroid clonotypes above 0.001 recurred in blood.

A few counts support this clonotype. Its antigen is currently unknown. Amplified regions were TCR beta CDR3 sequences from RNA transcripts. Primed by the HTBI set, a first-round RT-PCR was run on the TCR CDR3. One entry per CDR3 protein results from TCRdb running MiXCR on the multiplex PCR reads. Of approximately 610,000 distinct CDR3 sequences listed, roughly 14% are singletons. Sequenced material: blood. The clonotype was recovered from a middle-aged woman with Graves' ophthalmopathy.

CDR3 in amino acids: CAAGRSSYEQYF. CDR3 sequence (DNA): TGTGCAGCGGGCCGTTCCTCCTACGAGCAGTACTTC. The V gene is TRBV6-1, the J gene TRBJ2-7, with a tentative D call TRBD2 (6 bases). This CDR3 has 12 amino acids. Germline-derived CDR1 and CDR2 are MNHNS and SASEGT.